This T cell receptor beta chain was sequenced for a study of blood T cells in healthy people across ages. Peripheral blood, about 9.8 milliliters per donor, was collected. Each sample yielded at least 6 micrograms of PBMC total RNA. The authors ran a second PCR of 7 to 11 cycles using a sample-barcoded 5' primer and a J-beta primer mix. TCRdb reanalysed the 5' RACE reads using MiXCR and keeps one entry per CDR3 protein. The table lists around 870,000 distinct CDR3 sequences, less than 35% of them singletons, with around 15% in the top ten. This clonotype was sampled from an elderly woman in good health. Sequencing input: blood.

In DNA, the CDR3 is TGCAGCGTTGCGGCTTACCCTTACAATGAGCAGTTCTTC. Residues: CSVAAYPYNEQFF. The chain carries TRBV29-1 and TRBJ2-1; D gene uncertain. There are 13 residues in the CDR3. The ends were cut back, 4 bases at V and 4 bases at J, with 11 bases in the middle. The germline gives CDR1 SQVTM, CDR2 ANQGSEA.